This TCR beta chain originates from a study of T cell responses to AZD1222 COVID-19 vaccine. Study conclusions and caveats: Baseline serology detected seropositivity in only 6 or 7 AZD1222 recipients. Only after the peak T cell response were repertoires sampled. Clonal diversity may have been underestimated in mostly white British donors.

Concerning this clone itself: Antigen: not known.

This CDR3 contains 14 residues. With 10 bases removed from V and 2 bases from J, the gap between germline ends came to 15 bases. Germline V lookup: CDR1 MNHNY, CDR2 SVGAGI (reference sequence). The data were produced by immunoSEQ multiplex PCR, yet TCRdb's version contains in-frame clones alone and is incomplete. The sample includes 110,000 to 150,000 clones, 80% to 90% of them seen just once. V is TRBV6-6 and J is TRBJ1-5; D unresolved. The source of this sequence is an adult in good health. Sample: peripheral blood, taken on day 0 of AZD1222 vaccination. This chain's CDR3 is CATEDGSGNQPQHF. Written as DNA, the CDR3 is TGTGCCACTGAAGACGGGTCTGGCAATCAGCCCCAGCATTTT.